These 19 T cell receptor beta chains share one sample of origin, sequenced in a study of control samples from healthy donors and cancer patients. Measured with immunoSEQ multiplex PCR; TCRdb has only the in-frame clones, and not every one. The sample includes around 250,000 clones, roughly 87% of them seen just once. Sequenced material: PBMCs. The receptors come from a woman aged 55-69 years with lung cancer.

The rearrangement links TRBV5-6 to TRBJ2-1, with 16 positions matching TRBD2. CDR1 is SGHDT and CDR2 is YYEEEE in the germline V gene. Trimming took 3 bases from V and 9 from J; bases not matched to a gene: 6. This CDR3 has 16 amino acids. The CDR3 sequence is CASSSGLAGGPGEQFF. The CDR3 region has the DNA TGTGCCAGCAGCTCGGGACTAGCGGGAGGGCCGGGTGAGCAGTTCTTC.

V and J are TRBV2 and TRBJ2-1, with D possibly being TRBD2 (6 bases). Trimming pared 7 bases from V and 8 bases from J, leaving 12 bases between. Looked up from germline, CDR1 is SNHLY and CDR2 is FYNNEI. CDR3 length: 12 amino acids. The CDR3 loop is CASTQLADEQFF. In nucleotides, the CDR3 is TGTGCCAGCACCCAGTTAGCGGATGAGCAGTTCTTC.

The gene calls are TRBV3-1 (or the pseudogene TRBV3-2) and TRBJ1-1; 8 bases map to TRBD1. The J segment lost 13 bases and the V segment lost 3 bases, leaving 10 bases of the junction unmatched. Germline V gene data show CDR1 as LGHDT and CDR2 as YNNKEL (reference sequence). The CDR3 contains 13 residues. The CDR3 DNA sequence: TGTGCCAGCAGCCAGTTGGACGGGACAGGAGGTTTCTTT. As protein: CASSQLDGTGGFF.

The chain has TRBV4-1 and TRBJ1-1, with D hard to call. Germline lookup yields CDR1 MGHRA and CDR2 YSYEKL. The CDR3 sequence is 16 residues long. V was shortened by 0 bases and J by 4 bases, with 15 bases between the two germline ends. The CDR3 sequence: CASSQEVSEARTEAFF. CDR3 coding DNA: TGCGCCAGCAGCCAAGAAGTCAGTGAGGCTCGCACTGAAGCTTTCTTT.

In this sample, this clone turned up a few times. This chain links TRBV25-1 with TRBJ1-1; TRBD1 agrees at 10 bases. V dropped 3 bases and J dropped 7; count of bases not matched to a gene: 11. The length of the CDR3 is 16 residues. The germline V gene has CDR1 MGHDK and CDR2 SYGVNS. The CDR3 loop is CASSDHRQGAVGEAFF. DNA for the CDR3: TGTGCCAGCAGTGACCACCGACAGGGGGCGGTCGGTGAAGCTTTCTTT.

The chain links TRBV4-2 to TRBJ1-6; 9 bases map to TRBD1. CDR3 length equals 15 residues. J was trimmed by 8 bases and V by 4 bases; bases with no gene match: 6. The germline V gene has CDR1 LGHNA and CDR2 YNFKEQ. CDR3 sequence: CASSLSQGADSPLHF. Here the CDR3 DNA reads TGTGCCAGCAGCCTATCACAGGGGGCGGATTCACCCCTCCACTTT.

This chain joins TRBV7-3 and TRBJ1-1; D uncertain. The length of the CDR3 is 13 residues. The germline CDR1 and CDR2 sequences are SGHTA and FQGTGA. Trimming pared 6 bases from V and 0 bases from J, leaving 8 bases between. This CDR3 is CASSSQLNTEAFF. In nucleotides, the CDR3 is TGTGCCAGCAGTTCACAGCTGAACACTGAAGCTTTCTTT.

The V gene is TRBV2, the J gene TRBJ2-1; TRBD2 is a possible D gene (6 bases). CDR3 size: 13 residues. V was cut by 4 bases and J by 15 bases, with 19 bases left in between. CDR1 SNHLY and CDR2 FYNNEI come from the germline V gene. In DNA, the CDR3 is TGTGCCAGCAGTGGGGACGGAGGGGCCCGCCGGTTCTTC. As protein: CASSGDGGARRFF.

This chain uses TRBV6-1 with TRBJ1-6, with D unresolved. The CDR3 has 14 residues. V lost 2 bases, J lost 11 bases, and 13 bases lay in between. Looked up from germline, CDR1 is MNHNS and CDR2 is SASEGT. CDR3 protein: CASSESSKGPPLHF. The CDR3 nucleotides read TGTGCCAGCAGTGAAAGTAGTAAGGGTCCACCCCTCCACTTT.

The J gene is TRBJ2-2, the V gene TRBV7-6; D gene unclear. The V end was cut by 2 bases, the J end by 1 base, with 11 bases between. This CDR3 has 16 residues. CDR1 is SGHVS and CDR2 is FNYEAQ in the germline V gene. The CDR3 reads CASSLSGWGNTGELFF. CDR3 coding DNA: TGTGCCAGCAGCTTATCTGGCTGGGGGAACACCGGGGAGCTGTTTTTT.

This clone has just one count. The CDR3 DNA is TGTGCCACCAGTGATTCCTGTAAGCCGATTTCCGGACAGGTACTCTCTCAGTGTAATGAAAAACTGTTTTTT. Protein sequence: CATSDSCKPISGQVLSQCNEKLFF. The chain combines TRBV24-1 with TRBJ1-4, with 7 bases identical to TRBD1. Trimming removed 2 bases from V and 4 bases from J; junction bases left unmatched: 30. The CDR3 runs 24 residues. CDR1 and CDR2 (germline): KGHDR, SFDVKD.

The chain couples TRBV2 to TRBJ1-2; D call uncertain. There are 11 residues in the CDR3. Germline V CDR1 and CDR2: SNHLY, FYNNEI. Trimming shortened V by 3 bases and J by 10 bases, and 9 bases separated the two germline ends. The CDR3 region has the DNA TGTGCCAGCAGTGATCCGAGACCCTACACCTTC. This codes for CASSDPRPYTF.

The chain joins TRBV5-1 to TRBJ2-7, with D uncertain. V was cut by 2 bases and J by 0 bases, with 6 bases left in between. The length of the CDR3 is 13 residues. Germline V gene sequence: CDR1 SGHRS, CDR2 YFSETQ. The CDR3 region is CASSLEVSYEQYF. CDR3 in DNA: TGCGCCAGCAGCTTAGAGGTCTCCTACGAGCAGTACTTC.

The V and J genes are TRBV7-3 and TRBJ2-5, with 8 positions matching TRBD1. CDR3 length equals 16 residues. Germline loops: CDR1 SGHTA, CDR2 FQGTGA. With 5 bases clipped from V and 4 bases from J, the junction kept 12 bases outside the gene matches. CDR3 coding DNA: TGTGCCAGCAGCCCAAGGGCACAGGGGGACCTAGAGACCCAGTACTTC. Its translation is CASSPRAQGDLETQYF. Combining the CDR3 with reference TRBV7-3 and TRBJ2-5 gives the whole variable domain GAGVSQTPSNKVTEKGKYVELRCDPISGHTALYWYRQSLGQGPEFLIYFQGTGAADDSGLPNDRFFAVRPEGSVSTLKIQRTERGDSAVYLCASSPRAQGDLETQYFGPGTRLLVL.

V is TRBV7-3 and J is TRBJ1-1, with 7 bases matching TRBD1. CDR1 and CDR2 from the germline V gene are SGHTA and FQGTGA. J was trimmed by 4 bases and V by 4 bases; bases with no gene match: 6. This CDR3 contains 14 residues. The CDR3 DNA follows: TGTGCCAGCAGCTCAACCCCAGGGGGCACTGAAGCTTTCTTT. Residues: CASSSTPGGTEAFF. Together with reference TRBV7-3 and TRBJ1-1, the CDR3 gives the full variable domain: GAGVSQTPSNKVTEKGKYVELRCDPISGHTALYWYRQSLGQGPEFLIYFQGTGAADDSGLPNDRFFAVRPEGSVSTLKIQRTERGDSAVYLCASSSTPGGTEAFFGQGTRLTVV.

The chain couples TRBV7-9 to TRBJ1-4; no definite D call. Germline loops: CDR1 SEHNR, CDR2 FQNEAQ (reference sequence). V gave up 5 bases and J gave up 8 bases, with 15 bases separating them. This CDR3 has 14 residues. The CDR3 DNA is TGTGCCAGCAGCCCCCGACCGGCGGGGGAAAAACTGTTTTTT. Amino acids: CASSPRPAGEKLFF.

The CDR3 reads CASSPTTGNNEKLFF. In DNA form, the CDR3 reads TGTGCCAGCTCACCAACGACAGGGAATAATGAAAAACTGTTTTTT. J is TRBJ1-4 and V is TRBV18; 7 positions agree with TRBD1. Trimming cost V 2 bases and J 4 bases; bases outside gene matches: 4. This CDR3 contains 15 residues. Looked up from germline, CDR1 is KGHSH and CDR2 is LQKENI.

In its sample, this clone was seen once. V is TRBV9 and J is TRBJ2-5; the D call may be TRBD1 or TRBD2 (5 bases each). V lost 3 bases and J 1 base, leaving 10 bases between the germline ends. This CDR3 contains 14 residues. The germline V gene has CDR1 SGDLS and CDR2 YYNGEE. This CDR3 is CASSGTGAQETQYF. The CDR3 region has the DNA TGTGCCAGCAGCGGGACCGGGGCCCAAGAGACCCAGTACTTC.

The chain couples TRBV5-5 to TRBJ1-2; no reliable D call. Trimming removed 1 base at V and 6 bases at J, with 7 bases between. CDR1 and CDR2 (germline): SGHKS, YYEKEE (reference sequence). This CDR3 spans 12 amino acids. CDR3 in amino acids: CASSLLLHGYTF. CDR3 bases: TGTGCCAGCAGCTTGTTATTACATGGCTACACCTTC. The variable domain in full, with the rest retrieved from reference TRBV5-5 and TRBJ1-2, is DAGVTQSPTHLIKTRGQQVTLRCSPISGHKSVSWYQQVLGQGPQFIFQYYEKEERGRGNFPDRFSARQFPNYSSELNVNALLLGDSALYLCASSLLLHGYTFGSGTRLTVV.